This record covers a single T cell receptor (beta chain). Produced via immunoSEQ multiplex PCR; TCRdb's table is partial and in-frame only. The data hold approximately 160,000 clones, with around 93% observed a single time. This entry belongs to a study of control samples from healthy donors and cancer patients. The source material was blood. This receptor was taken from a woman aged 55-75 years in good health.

CDR3 coding DNA: TGTGCCAGCAGCGCGATGACAAGGAACACTGAAGCTTTCTTT. Translating gives CASSAMTRNTEAFF. The genes are TRBV3-1 (or the pseudogene TRBV3-2) and TRBJ1-1, with no clear D. The CDR3 has 14 amino acids. V lost 5 bases and J lost 1, with 11 bases in between. From germline, CDR1 is LGHDT and CDR2 YNNKEL (reference sequence).